Listed below are T cell receptor beta chains from one sample, sequenced in a study of identical twins. TCRdb re-called the 5' RACE reads with MiXCR, one entry per CDR3 protein. Of hundreds of thousands of distinct CDR3 sequences in the sample, around an eighth were seen once. This sample was shared with a second study, whose subject was yellow fever vaccine responses in identical twins.

The sample taken for sequencing was PBMCs. The receptors derive from a young woman in good health. The CDR3 runs from the conserved cysteine through the conserved F or W. The order of the fields is V gene, J gene, D gene, clone size, CDR3 protein, CDR3 DNA. A D gene is named only where the DNA matches it firmly. Size is stated for part of the rows, as once, few or many counts, or as a class when the clone is expanded.

v_gene: TRBV11-2; j_gene: TRBJ2-3; d_gene: -; abundance: few; CDR3aa: CASSFWGTAQRSTDTQYF; CDR3nt: TGTGCCAGCAGCTTCTGGGGCACGGCCCAGCGTAGCACAGATACGCAGTATTTT
v_gene: TRBV5-1; j_gene: TRBJ1-2; d_gene: TRBD1; abundance: many; CDR3aa: CASSLLGTGEYGYTF; CDR3nt: TGCGCCAGCAGCCTACTCGGGACAGGGGAATATGGCTACACCTTC
v_gene: TRBV12-3/TRBV12-4; j_gene: TRBJ1-2; d_gene: -; abundance: -; CDR3aa: CASSLVGPNYGYTF; CDR3nt: TGTGCCAGCAGTTTGGTAGGACCGAACTATGGCTACACCTTC
v_gene: TRBV12-3/TRBV12-4; j_gene: TRBJ2-1; d_gene: TRBD2; abundance: -; CDR3aa: CASSNTLAGGPYNEQFF; CDR3nt: TGTGCCAGCAGTAACACCTTGGCGGGAGGCCCCTACAATGAGCAGTTCTTC
v_gene: TRBV5-1; j_gene: TRBJ2-2; d_gene: -; abundance: few; CDR3aa: CASSLSTSGELFF; CDR3nt: TGCGCCAGCAGCTTGAGTACCTCCGGGGAGCTGTTTTTT
v_gene: TRBV29-1; j_gene: TRBJ2-1; d_gene: -; abundance: -; CDR3aa: CSVGGRVIENEQFF; CDR3nt: TGCAGCGTGGGAGGCAGGGTAATCGAAAATGAGCAGTTCTTC
v_gene: TRBV5-6; j_gene: TRBJ2-1; d_gene: -; abundance: -; CDR3aa: CASSLKGLRVQFF; CDR3nt: TGTGCCAGCAGCTTGAAGGGTCTGAGGGTGCAGTTCTTC
v_gene: TRBV5-1; j_gene: TRBJ2-3; d_gene: TRBD2; abundance: many; CDR3aa: CASRRTSESTDTQYF; CDR3nt: TGCGCCAGCAGACGGACTAGCGAAAGCACAGATACGCAGTATTTT
v_gene: TRBV7-9; j_gene: TRBJ2-5; d_gene: TRBD1; abundance: -; CDR3aa: CASSPGTANQETQYF; CDR3nt: TGTGCCAGCAGCCCCGGGACAGCCAACCAAGAGACCCAGTACTTC
v_gene: TRBV6-1; j_gene: TRBJ2-5; d_gene: -; abundance: -; CDR3aa: CASSPSREETQYF; CDR3nt: TGTGCCAGCAGCCCGTCCAGGGAAGAGACCCAGTACTTC
v_gene: TRBV24-1; j_gene: TRBJ2-4; d_gene: -; abundance: -; CDR3aa: CATSLGGGPNIQYF; CDR3nt: TGTGCCACCAGTTTGGGTGGGGGACCAAACATTCAGTACTTC
v_gene: TRBV7-9; j_gene: TRBJ2-2; d_gene: -; abundance: -; CDR3aa: CASSLLAELFF; CDR3nt: TGTGCCAGCAGTCTCTTGGCCGAGCTGTTTTTT
v_gene: TRBV3-1; j_gene: TRBJ1-2; d_gene: TRBD1; abundance: few; CDR3aa: CASSQGNRGFGYTF; CDR3nt: TGTGCCAGCAGCCAAGGCAACAGGGGTTTCGGCTACACCTTC
v_gene: TRBV2; j_gene: TRBJ2-1; d_gene: -; abundance: many; CDR3aa: CASSESAGSSYNEQFF; CDR3nt: TGTGCCAGCAGTGAATCGGCTGGCAGCTCCTACAATGAGCAGTTCTTC
v_gene: TRBV28; j_gene: TRBJ2-7; d_gene: -; abundance: few; CDR3aa: CASSLMGGPYEQYF; CDR3nt: TGTGCCAGCAGTTTAATGGGGGGCCCCTACGAGCAGTACTTC
v_gene: TRBV7-6; j_gene: TRBJ2-1; d_gene: -; abundance: -; CDR3aa: CASSTAEYNEQFF; CDR3nt: TGTGCCAGCAGCACAGCGGAGTACAATGAGCAGTTCTTC
v_gene: TRBV6-5; j_gene: TRBJ2-1; d_gene: -; abundance: -; CDR3aa: CASSYGLGIFNEQFF; CDR3nt: TGTGCCAGCAGTTACGGGCTAGGTATTTTCAATGAGCAGTTCTTC
v_gene: TRBV6-5; j_gene: TRBJ2-5; d_gene: -; abundance: -; CDR3aa: CASSYSQGPPQETQYF; CDR3nt: TGTGCCAGCAGTTACTCTCAGGGGCCCCCACAAGAGACCCAGTACTTC
v_gene: TRBV11-1; j_gene: TRBJ2-1; d_gene: TRBD2; abundance: few; CDR3aa: CASSLTAGASYNEQFF; CDR3nt: TGTGCCAGCAGCTTAACAGCGGGGGCCTCATACAATGAGCAGTTCTTC
v_gene: TRBV12-3/TRBV12-4; j_gene: TRBJ2-7; d_gene: -; abundance: -; CDR3aa: CASSGTTLNEQYF; CDR3nt: TGTGCCAGCAGCGGCACCACTTTGAACGAGCAGTACTTC
v_gene: TRBV9; j_gene: TRBJ2-1; d_gene: -; abundance: -; CDR3aa: CASSVGFSGSTDEQFF; CDR3nt: TGTGCCAGCAGCGTAGGTTTTAGTGGTAGCACCGATGAGCAGTTCTTC
v_gene: TRBV18; j_gene: TRBJ2-1; d_gene: -; abundance: -; CDR3aa: CASSPPGLLNEQFF; CDR3nt: TGTGCCAGCTCACCACCGGGACTCCTCAATGAGCAGTTCTTC
v_gene: TRBV28; j_gene: TRBJ1-5; d_gene: TRBD1; abundance: -; CDR3aa: CASRLGTVSNQPQHF; CDR3nt: TGTGCCAGCAGATTGGGGACAGTTAGCAATCAGCCCCAGCATTTT
v_gene: TRBV4-1; j_gene: TRBJ1-4; d_gene: -; abundance: -; CDR3aa: CASSQEVAELREKLFF; CDR3nt: TGCGCCAGCAGCCAAGAGGTCGCAGAGCTAAGAGAAAAACTGTTTTTT
v_gene: TRBV10-3; j_gene: TRBJ1-2; d_gene: TRBD1; abundance: many; CDR3aa: CAISASDRGYGYTF; CDR3nt: TGTGCCATCAGTGCGTCTGACAGGGGCTACGGCTACACCTTC
v_gene: TRBV7-9; j_gene: TRBJ1-1; d_gene: -; abundance: few; CDR3aa: CASSGGGSTEAFF; CDR3nt: TGTGCCAGCAGCGGGGGGGGTAGCACTGAAGCTTTCTTT
v_gene: TRBV9; j_gene: TRBJ2-1; d_gene: TRBD2; abundance: few; CDR3aa: CASSEFPIAGSGDEQFF; CDR3nt: TGTGCCAGCAGCGAATTCCCCATAGCGGGGTCTGGGGATGAGCAGTTCTTC
v_gene: TRBV20-1; j_gene: TRBJ1-5; d_gene: -; abundance: -; CDR3aa: CSARDTDYQPQHF; CDR3nt: TGCAGTGCTAGAGACACAGACTATCAGCCCCAGCATTTT
v_gene: TRBV20-1; j_gene: TRBJ2-5; d_gene: TRBD2; abundance: many; CDR3aa: CSARDSGGLEGETQYF; CDR3nt: TGCAGTGCTAGAGATTCGGGGGGTTTAGAAGGGGAGACCCAGTACTTC
v_gene: TRBV20-1; j_gene: TRBJ2-7; d_gene: -; abundance: few; CDR3aa: CSARFQGSYEQYF; CDR3nt: TGCAGTGCTAGATTCCAGGGCTCCTACGAGCAGTACTTC
v_gene: TRBV4-1; j_gene: TRBJ2-1; d_gene: -; abundance: few; CDR3aa: CAASVRTESYNEQFF; CDR3nt: TGCGCCGCCTCGGTCCGGACGGAATCCTACAATGAGCAGTTCTTC
v_gene: TRBV5-1; j_gene: TRBJ2-2; d_gene: -; abundance: -; CDR3aa: CAGWTPGTTGELFF; CDR3nt: TGCGCCGGCTGGACCCCAGGGACCACCGGGGAGCTGTTTTTT
v_gene: TRBV6-5; j_gene: TRBJ1-5; d_gene: -; abundance: many; CDR3aa: CASSYHTGLSGQPQHF; CDR3nt: TGTGCCAGCAGTTACCACACAGGGTTGTCCGGTCAGCCCCAGCATTTT
v_gene: TRBV5-6; j_gene: TRBJ2-1; d_gene: TRBD1; abundance: -; CDR3aa: CASSWGQSSSYNEQFF; CDR3nt: TGTGCCAGCAGCTGGGGACAGTCCTCGTCCTACAATGAGCAGTTCTTC
v_gene: TRBV2; j_gene: TRBJ1-2; d_gene: -; abundance: -; CDR3aa: CASILYGYTF; CDR3nt: TGTGCCAGCATCCTCTATGGCTACACCTTC
v_gene: TRBV29-1; j_gene: TRBJ2-2; d_gene: TRBD2; abundance: -; CDR3aa: CSVLGTSGSHNTGELFF; CDR3nt: TGCAGCGTCCTGGGAACTAGCGGGAGTCATAACACCGGGGAGCTGTTTTTT
v_gene: TRBV20-1; j_gene: TRBJ2-2; d_gene: -; abundance: -; CDR3aa: CSASGTYSGELFF; CDR3nt: TGCAGTGCTAGCGGGACTTATTCCGGGGAGCTGTTTTTT
v_gene: TRBV14; j_gene: TRBJ2-1; d_gene: TRBD2; abundance: few; CDR3aa: CASSRGRLAGESSYNEQFF; CDR3nt: TGTGCCAGCAGTCGAGGGCGACTAGCGGGAGAAAGCTCCTACAATGAGCAGTTCTTC
v_gene: TRBV3-1; j_gene: TRBJ1-1; d_gene: -; abundance: few; CDR3aa: CASSQGGVSYTEAFF; CDR3nt: TGTGCCAGCAGCCAAGGAGGGGTTAGTTACACTGAAGCTTTCTTT
v_gene: TRBV4-1; j_gene: TRBJ2-2; d_gene: TRBD1; abundance: -; CDR3aa: CASSRVAYRGRFANTGELFF; CDR3nt: TGCGCCAGCAGCCGAGTAGCGTACAGGGGGCGCTTCGCGAACACCGGGGAGCTGTTTTTT